A selection of T cell receptor beta chains follows, all from one sample in a study of metastatic and nonmetastatic thyroid tumors. TCRdb used MiXCR to call clones anew from the PCR reads. Among about 32,000 clones listed, 20% to 30% were seen once. The sample was blood. The receptors stem from a female donor with papillary thyroid cancer or a benign thyroid nodule (not recorded which). Some clones in this sample may be carry-over from other donors' samples. Each CDR3 is given with its conserved first and last residue. The D gene is left open where the match is weak. Clone size is given for some rows only: seen once, a few or many times, or a class if the clone is expanded.

v_call,d_call,j_call,clone_size,cdr3_nt,cdr3_aa
TRBV2,-,TRBJ1-5,many,TGTGCCAGCAACGTTGGGGGGAAGACCAATCAGCCCCAGCATTTT,CASNVGGKTNQPQHF
TRBV5-1,TRBD2,TRBJ2-1,-,TGCGCCAGCAGCGGTAGTAGCGGGAGGTACAATGAGCAGTTATTC,CASSGSSGRYNEQLF
TRBV6-1,-,TRBJ1-4,many,TGTGCCAGCATGGCGGCAGGGTTCAATGAAAAACTGTTTTTT,CASMAAGFNEKLFF
TRBV9,TRBD1,TRBJ2-7,many,TGTGCCAGCAGCGTAGGAAGGACAGGGACCTACGAGCAGTACTTC,CASSVGRTGTYEQYF
TRBV6-1,-,TRBJ1-1,-,TGTGCCAGCCTCGGGGTAACTGAAGCTTTCTTT,CASLGVTEAFF
TRBV6-5,TRBD1,TRBJ1-6,many,TGTGCCAGCAGTCACCAGACAGGGGCTAACCCGAGCTCCTATAATTCACCCCTCCACTTT,CASSHQTGANPSSYNSPLHF
TRBV5-6,TRBD2,TRBJ2-7,-,TGTGCCAGCATCTTCACGGGAGGGACCTACGAGCAGTACTTC,CASIFTGGTYEQYF
TRBV19,TRBD1,TRBJ1-4,medium-sized,TGTGCCAGTAGGGGACAGGTCGGACAGGGCGGAGCAACTAATGAAAAACTGTTTTTT,CASRGQVGQGGATNEKLFF
TRBV27,-,TRBJ1-4,many,TGTGCCAGCAGCTCCTCTGCAGGGCGGGGTGAAAAACTGTTTTTT,CASSSSAGRGEKLFF
TRBV3-1,-,TRBJ1-3,many,TGTGCCAGCAGCCAAGCTGGGGGGGGAAACACCATATATTTT,CASSQAGGGNTIYF
TRBV4-1,-,TRBJ2-7,-,TGCGCCAGCAGCCGCGTTCTGGGACTTGACTACGAGCAGTACTTC,CASSRVLGLDYEQYF
TRBV6-2/TRBV6-3,TRBD2,TRBJ2-3,-,TGTGCCAGGAGTTACCCGGGACTAGCGGGAGTAAATACGCAGTATTTT,CARSYPGLAGVNTQYF
TRBV12-3/TRBV12-4,-,TRBJ1-2,-,TGTGCCAGCAGTTTAGGGGGGGTGAATGGCTACACCTTC,CASSLGGVNGYTF
TRBV5-5,-,TRBJ1-2,many,TGTGCCAGCAGCGTGGGTCGTGGCTACACCTTC,CASSVGRGYTF
TRBV6-5,-,TRBJ1-1,few,TGTGCCAGCAGTTTGAGGCCGAATCGTGAAGCTTTCTTT,CASSLRPNREAFF
TRBV11-1,-,TRBJ2-1,-,TGTGCCAGCAGACCTTTCCTTCTTAGAGTACCCACCTACAATGAGCAGTTCTTC,CASRPFLLRVPTYNEQFF
TRBV6-1,TRBD2,TRBJ2-7,many,TGTGCCAGCAGTGAAGGGGGGGGGTTCTACGAGCAGTACTTC,CASSEGGGFYEQYF
TRBV2,-,TRBJ2-1,medium-sized,TGTGCCAGCAAGCTTAGAGGATATGATGAGCAGTTCTTC,CASKLRGYDEQFF
TRBV3-1,-,TRBJ1-1,many,TGTGCCAGCAGCCAACAGGGATGGGGCACTGAAGCTTTCTTT,CASSQQGWGTEAFF
TRBV13,-,TRBJ2-2,many,TGTGCCAGCAGCGGAGACAGCACCGGGGAGCTGTTTTTT,CASSGDSTGELFF
TRBV6-2/TRBV6-3,TRBD2,TRBJ2-1,-,TGTGCCATCATTTACGGGACTAGGCAGCAGTTCTTC,CAIIYGTRQQFF
TRBV5-1,-,TRBJ1-1,many,TGCGCCAGCATCGGAGCGAACACTGAAGCTTTCTTT,CASIGANTEAFF
TRBV30,-,TRBJ2-2,medium-sized,TGTGCCTCCACCCGGGACGGAGGGACCGGGGAGCTGTTTTTT,CASTRDGGTGELFF
TRBV6-1,-,TRBJ2-7,few,TGTGCCAGCAGAGCTGGGTGGCGCCCCAGCTCCTACGAGCAGTACTTC,CASRAGWRPSSYEQYF
TRBV6-1,-,TRBJ2-7,many,TGTGCCAGCAGTCCGAGTCACGGGTTCTCCTACGAGCAGTACTTC,CASSPSHGFSYEQYF
TRBV5-1,TRBD1,TRBJ1-2,once,TGCGCCAGCAGCTTGAGAGGGGGCGACTATGGCTACACCTTC,CASSLRGGDYGYTF
TRBV10-3,-,TRBJ2-1,-,TGTGCCAGTCACAGGGGAGGTAGCTCCTACAATGAGCAGTTCTTC,CASHRGGSSYNEQFF
TRBV15,-,TRBJ2-7,many,TGTGCCACCAGCAGAACTCGGACGGACCGGGGGGAGCAGTACTTC,CATSRTRTDRGEQYF
TRBV20-1,TRBD2,TRBJ2-7,medium-sized,TGCAGTGCTAGAGGGATTAGCGGGATAAACGAGCAGTACTTC,CSARGISGINEQYF
TRBV6-1,TRBD2,TRBJ2-4,many,TGTGCCAGCAGGCAGGGACTAGCGGGAGTTCAGTACTTC,CASRQGLAGVQYF
TRBV18,-,TRBJ1-1,many,TGTGCCAGCTCACCACTCGGGACGCACACTGAAGCTTTCTTT,CASSPLGTHTEAFF
TRBV30,-,TRBJ2-3,many,TGTGCCTGGAGTGCCAGTTTGGGGAGCACAGATACGCAGTATTTT,CAWSASLGSTDTQYF